This T cell receptor beta chain comes out of a study of blood T cell repertoires in COVID-19. Generated by immunoSEQ multiplex PCR, the TCRdb table keeps only in-frame clones and is missing some. The sample carries around 180,000 clones, about 86% recorded once. This receptor was taken from a man in his 70s with active or convalescent COVID-19. Sequences were obtained from peripheral blood.

CDR3 in amino acids: CASKPGQGYNEQFF. CDR3 nucleotide sequence: TGTGCCAGCAAACCGGGACAGGGTTACAATGAGCAGTTCTTC. V is TRBV6-5 and J is TRBJ2-1, with 9 bases identical to TRBD1. The ends lost 7 bases at V and 4 bases at J; junction bases unmatched: 5. Germline V gene sequence: CDR1 MNHEY, CDR2 SVGAGI. CDR3 length equals 14 residues.